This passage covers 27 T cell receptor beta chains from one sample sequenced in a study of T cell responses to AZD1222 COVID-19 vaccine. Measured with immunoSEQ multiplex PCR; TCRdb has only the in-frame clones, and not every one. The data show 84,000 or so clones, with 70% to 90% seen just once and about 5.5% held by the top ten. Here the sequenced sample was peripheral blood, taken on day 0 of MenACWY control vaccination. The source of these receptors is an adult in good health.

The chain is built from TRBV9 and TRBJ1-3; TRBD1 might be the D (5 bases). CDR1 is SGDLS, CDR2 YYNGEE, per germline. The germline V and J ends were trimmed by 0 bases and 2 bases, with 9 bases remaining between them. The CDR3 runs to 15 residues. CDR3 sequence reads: CASSVADRTGNTIYF. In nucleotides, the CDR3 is TGTGCCAGCAGCGTAGCCGACAGAACTGGAAACACCATATATTTT. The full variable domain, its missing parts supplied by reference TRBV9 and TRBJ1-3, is DSGVTQTPKHLITATGQRVTLRCSPRSGDLSVYWYQQSLDQGLQFLIQYYNGEERAKGNILERFSAQQFPDLHSELNLSSLELGDSALYFCASSVADRTGNTIYFGEGSWLTVV.

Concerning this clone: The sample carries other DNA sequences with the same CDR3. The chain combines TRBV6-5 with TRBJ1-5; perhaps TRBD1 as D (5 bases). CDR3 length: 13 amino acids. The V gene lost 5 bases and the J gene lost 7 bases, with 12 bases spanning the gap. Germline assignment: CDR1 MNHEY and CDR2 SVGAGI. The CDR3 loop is CASSLRVSQPQHF. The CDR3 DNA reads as TGTGCCAGCAGTCTCAGGGTGAGCCAGCCCCAGCATTTT.

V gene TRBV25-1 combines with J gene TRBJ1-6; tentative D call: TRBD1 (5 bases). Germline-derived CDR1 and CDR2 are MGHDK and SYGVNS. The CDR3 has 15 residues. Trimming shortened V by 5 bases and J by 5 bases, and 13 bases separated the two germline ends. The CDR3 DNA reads TGTGCCAGCAGTCCCCGGCAGGGAGATAATTCACCCCTCCACTTT. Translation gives CASSPRQGDNSPLHF. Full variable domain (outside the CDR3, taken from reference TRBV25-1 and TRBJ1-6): EADIYQTPRYLVIGTGKKITLECSQTMGHDKMYWYQQDPGMELHLIHYSYGVNSTEKGDLSSESTVSRIRTEHFPLTLESARPSHTSQYLCASSPRQGDNSPLHFGNGTRLTVT.

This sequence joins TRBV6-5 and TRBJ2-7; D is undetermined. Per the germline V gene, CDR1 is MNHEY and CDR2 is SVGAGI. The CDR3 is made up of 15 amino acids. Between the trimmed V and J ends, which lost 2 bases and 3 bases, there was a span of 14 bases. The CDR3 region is CASSYNAKGFYEQYF. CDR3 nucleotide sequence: TGTGCCAGCAGTTACAACGCGAAAGGGTTCTACGAGCAGTACTTC.

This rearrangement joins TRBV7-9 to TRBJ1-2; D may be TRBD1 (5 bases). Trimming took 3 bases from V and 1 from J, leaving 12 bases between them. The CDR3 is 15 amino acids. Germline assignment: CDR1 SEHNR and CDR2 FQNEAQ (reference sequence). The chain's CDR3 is CASSFGRDLNYGYTF. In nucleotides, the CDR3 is TGTGCCAGCAGCTTTGGACGGGACCTTAACTATGGCTACACCTTC. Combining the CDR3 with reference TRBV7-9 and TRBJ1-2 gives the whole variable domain DTGVSQNPRHKITKRGQNVTFRCDPISEHNRLYWYRQTLGQGPEFLTYFQNEAQLEKSRLLSDRFSAERPKGSFSTLEIQRTEQGDSAMYLCASSFGRDLNYGYTFGSGTRLTVV.

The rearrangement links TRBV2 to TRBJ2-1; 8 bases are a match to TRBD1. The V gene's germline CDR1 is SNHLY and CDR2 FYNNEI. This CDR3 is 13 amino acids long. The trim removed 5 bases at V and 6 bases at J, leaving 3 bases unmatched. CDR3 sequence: CASSTDRVNEQFF. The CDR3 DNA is TGTGCCAGCAGTACGGACAGGGTCAATGAGCAGTTCTTC. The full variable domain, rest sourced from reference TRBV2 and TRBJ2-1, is EPEVTQTPSHQVTQMGQEVILRCVPISNHLYFYWYRQILGQKVEFLVSFYNNEISEKSEIFDDQFSVERPDGSNFTLKIRSTKLEDSAMYFCASSTDRVNEQFFGPGTRLTVL.

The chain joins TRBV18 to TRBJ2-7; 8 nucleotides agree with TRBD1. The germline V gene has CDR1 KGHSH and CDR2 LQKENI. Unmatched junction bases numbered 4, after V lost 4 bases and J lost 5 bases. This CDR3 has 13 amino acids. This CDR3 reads CASSRGQGNEQYF. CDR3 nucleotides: TGTGCCAGCTCACGCGGACAGGGCAACGAGCAGTACTTC. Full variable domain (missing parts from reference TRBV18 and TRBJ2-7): NAGVMQNPRHLVRRRGQEARLRCSPMKGHSHVYWYRQLPEEGLKFMVYLQKENIIDESGMPKERFSAEFPKEGPSILRIQQVVRGDSAAYFCASSRGQGNEQYFGPGTRLTVT.

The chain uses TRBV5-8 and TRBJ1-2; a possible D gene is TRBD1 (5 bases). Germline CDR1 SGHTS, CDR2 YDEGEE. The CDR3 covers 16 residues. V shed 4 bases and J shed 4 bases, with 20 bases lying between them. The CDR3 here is CASSIGNMGLTYGYTF. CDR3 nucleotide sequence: TGTGCCAGCAGCATAGGCAACATGGGGCTAACCTATGGCTACACCTTC.

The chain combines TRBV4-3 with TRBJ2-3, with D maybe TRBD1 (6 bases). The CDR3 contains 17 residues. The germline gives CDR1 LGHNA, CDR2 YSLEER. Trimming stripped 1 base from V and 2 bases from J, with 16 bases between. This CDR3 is CASSQGSVGAFTDTQYF. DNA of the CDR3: TGCGCCAGCAGCCAAGGGAGCGTGGGGGCCTTCACAGATACGCAGTATTTT.

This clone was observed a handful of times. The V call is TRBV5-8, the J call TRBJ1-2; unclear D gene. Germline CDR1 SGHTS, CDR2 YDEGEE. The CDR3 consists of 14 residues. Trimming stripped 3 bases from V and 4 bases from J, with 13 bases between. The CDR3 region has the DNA TGTGCCAGCAGCTCCCCACGGCGTACCTATGGCTACACCTTC. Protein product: CASSSPRRTYGYTF.

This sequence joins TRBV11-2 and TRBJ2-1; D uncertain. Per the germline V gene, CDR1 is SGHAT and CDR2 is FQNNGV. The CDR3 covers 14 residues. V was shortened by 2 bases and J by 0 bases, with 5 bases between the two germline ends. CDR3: CASSLTASYNEQFF. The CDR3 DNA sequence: TGTGCCAGCAGCTTAACGGCCTCCTACAATGAGCAGTTCTTC.

The CDR3 DNA is TGTGCCAGCACCCCCACTGTCTCTGGAAACACCATATATTTT. Its translation is CASTPTVSGNTIYF. The genes are TRBV14 and TRBJ1-3, with D hard to call. V gave up 7 bases and J gave up 0 bases, with 10 bases separating them. The CDR3 sequence is 14 residues long. CDR1 is SGHDN, CDR2 FVKESK, per germline.

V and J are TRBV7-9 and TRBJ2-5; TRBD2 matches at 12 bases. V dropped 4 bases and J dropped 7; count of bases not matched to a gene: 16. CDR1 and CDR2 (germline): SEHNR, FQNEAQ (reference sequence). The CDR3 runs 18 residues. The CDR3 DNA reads TGTGCCAGCAGCTCACCTAGCGGGGGGGCCCTGGGACGGGCGACCCAGTACTTC. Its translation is CASSSPSGGALGRATQYF.

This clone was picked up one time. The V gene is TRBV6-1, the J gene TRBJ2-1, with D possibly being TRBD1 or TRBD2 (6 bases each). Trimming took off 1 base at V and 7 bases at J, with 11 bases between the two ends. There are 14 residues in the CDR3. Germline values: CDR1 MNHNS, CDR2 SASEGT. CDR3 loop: CASSEGGAGNEQFF. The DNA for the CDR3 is TGTGCCAGCAGTGAAGGGGGGGCAGGGAATGAGCAGTTCTTC.

The CDR3 reads CASSRGGGRGAPAYNEQFF. CDR3 sequence (DNA): TGTGCCAGCAGCCGCGGAGGGGGTCGGGGGGCTCCCGCATACAATGAGCAGTTCTTC. The V gene is TRBV7-2, the J gene TRBJ2-1; D is perhaps TRBD2 (7 bases). CDR1 and CDR2 (germline): SGHTA, FQGNSA. The V end was cut by 5 bases, the J end by 4 bases, with 27 bases between. This CDR3 region has 19 residues.

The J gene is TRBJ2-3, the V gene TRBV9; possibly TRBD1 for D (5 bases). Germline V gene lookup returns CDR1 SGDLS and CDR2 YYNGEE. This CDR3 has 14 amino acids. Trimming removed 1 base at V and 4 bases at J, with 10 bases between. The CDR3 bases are TGTGCCAGCAGCGTATCAGGGTCCCCAGATACGCAGTATTTT. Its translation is CASSVSGSPDTQYF. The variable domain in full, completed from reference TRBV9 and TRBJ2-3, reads DSGVTQTPKHLITATGQRVTLRCSPRSGDLSVYWYQQSLDQGLQFLIQYYNGEERAKGNILERFSAQQFPDLHSELNLSSLELGDSALYFCASSVSGSPDTQYFGPGTRLTVL.

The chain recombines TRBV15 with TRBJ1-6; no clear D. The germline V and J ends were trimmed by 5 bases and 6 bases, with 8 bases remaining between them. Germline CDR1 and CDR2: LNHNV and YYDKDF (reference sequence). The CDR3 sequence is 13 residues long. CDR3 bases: TGTGCCACCAGCGTGCAGACTAATTCACCCCTCCACTTT. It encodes CATSVQTNSPLHF.

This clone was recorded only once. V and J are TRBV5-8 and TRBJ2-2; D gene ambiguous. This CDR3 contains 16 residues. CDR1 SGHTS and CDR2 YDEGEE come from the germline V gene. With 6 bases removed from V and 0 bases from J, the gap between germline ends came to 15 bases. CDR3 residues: CASKRRLNANTGELFF. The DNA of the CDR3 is TGTGCCAGCAAGCGCAGGCTAAACGCGAACACCGGGGAGCTGTTTTTT.

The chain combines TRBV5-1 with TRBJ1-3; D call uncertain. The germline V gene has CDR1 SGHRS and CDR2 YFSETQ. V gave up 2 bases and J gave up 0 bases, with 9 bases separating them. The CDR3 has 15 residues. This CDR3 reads CASSLMGNSGNTIYF. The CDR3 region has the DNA TGCGCCAGCAGCTTAATGGGTAACTCTGGAAACACCATATATTTT.

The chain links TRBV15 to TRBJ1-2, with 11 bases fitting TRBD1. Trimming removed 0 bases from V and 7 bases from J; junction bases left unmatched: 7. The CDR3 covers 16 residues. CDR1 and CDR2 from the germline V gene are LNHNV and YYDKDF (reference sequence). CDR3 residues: CATSRDVGQGVLGYTF. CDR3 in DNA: TGTGCCACCAGCAGAGATGTGGGACAGGGGGTTCTTGGCTACACCTTC. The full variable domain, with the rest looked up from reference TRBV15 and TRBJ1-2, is DAMVIQNPRYQVTQFGKPVTLSCSQTLNHNVMYWYQQKSSQAPKLLFHYYDKDFNNEADTPDNFQSRRPNTSFCFLDIRSPGLGDTAMYLCATSRDVGQGVLGYTFGSGTRLTVV.

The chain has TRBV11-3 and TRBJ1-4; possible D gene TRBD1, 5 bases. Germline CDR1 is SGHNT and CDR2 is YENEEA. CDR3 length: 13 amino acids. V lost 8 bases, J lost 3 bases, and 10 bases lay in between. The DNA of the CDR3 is TGTGCCAGCGGTACGGGGCCTAATGAAAAACTGTTTTTT. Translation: CASGTGPNEKLFF.

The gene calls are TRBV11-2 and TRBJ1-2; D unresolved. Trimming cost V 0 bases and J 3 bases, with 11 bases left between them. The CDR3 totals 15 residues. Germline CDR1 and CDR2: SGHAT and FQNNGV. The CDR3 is CASSLDAGYDYGYTF. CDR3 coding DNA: TGTGCCAGCAGCTTAGATGCGGGGTACGACTATGGCTACACCTTC.

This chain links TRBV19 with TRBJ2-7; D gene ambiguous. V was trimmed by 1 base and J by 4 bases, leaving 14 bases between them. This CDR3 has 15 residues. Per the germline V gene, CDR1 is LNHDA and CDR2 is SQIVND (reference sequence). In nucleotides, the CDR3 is TGTGCCAGTAGTATAGGGTCGGTGGGCGGTTACGAGCAGTACTTC. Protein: CASSIGSVGGYEQYF.

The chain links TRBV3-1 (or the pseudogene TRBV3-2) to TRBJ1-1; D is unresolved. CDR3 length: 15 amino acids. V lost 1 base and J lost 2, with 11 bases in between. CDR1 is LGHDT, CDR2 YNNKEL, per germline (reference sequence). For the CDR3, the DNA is TGTGCCAGCAGCCAAGGCTGGGGAGTTAACACTGAAGCTTTCTTT. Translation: CASSQGWGVNTEAFF.

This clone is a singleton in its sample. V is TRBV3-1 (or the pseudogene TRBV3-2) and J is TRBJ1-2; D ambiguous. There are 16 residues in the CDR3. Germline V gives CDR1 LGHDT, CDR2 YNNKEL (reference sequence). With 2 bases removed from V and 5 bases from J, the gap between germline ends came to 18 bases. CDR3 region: CASSQQPGGVGYGYTF. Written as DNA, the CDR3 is TGTGCCAGCAGCCAACAGCCTGGTGGGGTAGGGTATGGCTACACCTTC.

The CDR3 DNA reads TGTGCCAGCAGTCCCGAGGGACAGTCTAATTCACCCCTCCACTTT. Amino acid sequence: CASSPEGQSNSPLHF. The rearrangement joins TRBV6-5 to TRBJ1-6; TRBD1 agrees at 7 bases. From germline, CDR1 is MNHEY and CDR2 SVGAGI. CDR3 length: 15 amino acids. Germline trimming cut 5 bases from V and 6 bases from J; bases unmatched to any gene: 7.

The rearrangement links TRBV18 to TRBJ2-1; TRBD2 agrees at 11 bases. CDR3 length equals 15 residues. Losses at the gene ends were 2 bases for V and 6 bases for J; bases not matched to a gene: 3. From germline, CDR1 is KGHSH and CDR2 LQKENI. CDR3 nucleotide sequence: TGTGCCAGCTCACCAAGCGGGACTAGCGGCAATGAGCAGTTCTTC. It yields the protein CASSPSGTSGNEQFF. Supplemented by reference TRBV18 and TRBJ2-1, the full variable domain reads NAGVMQNPRHLVRRRGQEARLRCSPMKGHSHVYWYRQLPEEGLKFMVYLQKENIIDESGMPKERFSAEFPKEGPSILRIQQVVRGDSAAYFCASSPSGTSGNEQFFGPGTRLTVL.